The 8 T cell receptor beta chains below come from one sample, sequenced in a study of OX40 agonist ivuxolimab in advanced cancers. Assay used: immunoSEQ multiplex PCR; TCRdb lists only in-frame clones, some missing. The table includes some 100,000 clones, around four fifths detected once. Sequencing used CD4+ or CD8+ T cells sorted from blood, obtained in a trial of the OX40 agonist ivuxolimab. The receptors stem from an adult with an advanced solid tumor such as melanoma, head and neck, liver or kidney cancer.

This rearrangement joins TRBV5-1 to TRBJ2-3; 8 bases line up with TRBD2. The CDR3 loop spans 16 amino acids. The J segment lost 6 bases and the V segment lost 4 bases, leaving 13 bases of the junction unmatched. Germline V CDR1 and CDR2: SGHRS, YFSETQ. The chain's CDR3 is CASSPTSAAHWDTQYF. CDR3 coding DNA: TGCGCCAGCAGCCCGACTAGCGCCGCCCATTGGGATACGCAGTATTTT. Full variable domain (remainder filled in from reference TRBV5-1 and TRBJ2-3): KAGVTQTPRYLIKTRGQQVTLSCSPISGHRSVSWYQQTPGQGLQFLFEYFSETQRNKGNFPGRFSGRQFSNSRSEMNVSTLELGDSALYLCASSPTSAAHWDTQYFGPGTRLTVL.

The chain combines TRBV11-2 with TRBJ1-2, with unresolved D. The ends were cut back, 4 bases at V and 2 bases at J, with 5 bases in the middle. The V gene's germline CDR1 is SGHAT and CDR2 FQNNGV. This CDR3 region has 12 residues. CDR3 loop: CASSYENYGYTF. CDR3 in DNA: TGTGCCAGCAGCTACGAGAACTATGGCTACACCTTC.

CDR3 protein: CASSLEGGTGYSPLHF. In DNA, the CDR3 is TGTGCCAGCAGCTTAGAGGGCGGGACAGGCTATTCACCCCTCCACTTT. V is TRBV7-2 and J is TRBJ1-6; 8 positions match TRBD1. The CDR3 consists of 16 residues. The V and J ends lost 1 base and 8 bases, in that order; junction bases with no gene match: 7. CDR1 is SGHTA and CDR2 is FQGNSA in the germline V gene.

The genes are TRBV30 and TRBJ1-1; D gene uncertain. V was trimmed by 0 bases and J by 1 base, leaving 6 bases between them. CDR1 is GTSNPN, CDR2 SVGIG, per germline (reference sequence). This CDR3 is built from 13 residues. This chain's CDR3 is CAWSVWTNTEAFF. For the CDR3, the DNA is TGTGCCTGGAGTGTCTGGACGAACACTGAAGCTTTCTTT.

CDR3 protein: CSVGGQSTDTQYF. Written as DNA, the CDR3 is TGCAGCGTGGGGGGACAGTCCACAGATACGCAGTATTTT. The rearrangement joins TRBV29-1 to TRBJ2-3; a weak D match, TRBD1 (7 bases). CDR1 and CDR2 (germline): SQVTM, ANQGSEA. Between the trimmed V and J ends, which lost 6 bases and 2 bases, there was a span of 12 bases. The CDR3 is made up of 13 amino acids.

This clone was recorded only once. V is TRBV6-6 and J is TRBJ2-4; maybe TRBD1 (5 bases). Germline CDR1 MNHNY, CDR2 SVGAGI (reference sequence). Trimming took off 5 bases at V and 3 bases at J, with 8 bases between the two ends. The CDR3 is 13 residues long. The CDR3 protein is CASSQGNKNIQYF. The CDR3 nucleotides are TGTGCCAGCAGTCAGGGTAACAAAAACATTCAGTACTTC.

This sequence joins TRBV30 and TRBJ1-4; TRBD1 might be the D (5 bases). The CDR3 loop spans 15 amino acids. The germline CDR1 and CDR2 sequences are GTSNPN and SVGIG (reference sequence). Trimming removed 0 bases from V and 3 bases from J, with 11 bases in between. The CDR3, as DNA: TGTGCCTGGAGTGTACTGCTAGGGGCTAATGAAAAACTGTTTTTT. This encodes CAWSVLLGANEKLFF.

V gene TRBV18 combines with J gene TRBJ2-5; 7 bases fit TRBD1. The CDR3 is 16 amino acids. CDR1 and CDR2 from the germline V gene are KGHSH and LQKENI. The J segment lost 0 bases and the V segment lost 0 bases, leaving 4 bases of the junction unmatched. CDR3 sequence reads: CASSPPTGDNQETQYF. The CDR3 DNA follows: TGTGCCAGCTCACCACCTACAGGGGACAACCAAGAGACCCAGTACTTC.